This T cell receptor (beta chain) stems from a study of T cell repertoires in cytomegalovirus infection. This clonotype has at least ten counts. Each CDR3 protein is one row after TCRdb ran MiXCR on the reads. This table has over 300,000 distinct CDR3 sequences, 9.5% appearing once. Germline CDR1 SGHTA, CDR2 FQGTGA. This CDR3 spans 13 amino acids. The V and J ends lost 5 bases and 3 bases respectively, with 11 bases between them. This clonotype originated in a human donor in good health (CMV status not recorded). Some clones in this sample may be carry-over from other donors' samples. The chain employs TRBV7-3 and TRBJ2-7, with a possible D match to TRBD1 (7 bases). Input material: PBMCs. CDR3 region: CASSPQGGYEQYF. As DNA, the CDR3 is TGTGCCAGCAGCCCGCAGGGGGGCTACGAGCAGTACTTC.